This note documents a single T cell receptor (beta chain) sequence. The protocol was immunoSEQ multiplex PCR, while the TCRdb copy is restricted to in-frame clones and leaves out a portion. This repertoire shows 25,000 to 35,000 clones, approximately 93% found once; its top ten account for less than 0.75%. The record originates from a study of graft-versus-host responses after intestinal transplantation. The CDR3 contains 14 residues. The V gene's germline CDR1 is LNHDA and CDR2 SQIVND (reference sequence). The V and J genes are TRBV19 and TRBJ2-5; D is ambiguous. The DNA end favors TRBJ2-7, so the J call may be wrong. The source was PBMCs, collected roughly 68 days after intestinal transplant. The source is a human patient who received an intestinal transplant, so some T cells may come from the graft donor. CDR3 nucleotides: TGTGCCAGTAGTCTGCGTATGAGCTCCTACGAGCAGTACTTC. This codes for CASSLRMSSYEQYF.